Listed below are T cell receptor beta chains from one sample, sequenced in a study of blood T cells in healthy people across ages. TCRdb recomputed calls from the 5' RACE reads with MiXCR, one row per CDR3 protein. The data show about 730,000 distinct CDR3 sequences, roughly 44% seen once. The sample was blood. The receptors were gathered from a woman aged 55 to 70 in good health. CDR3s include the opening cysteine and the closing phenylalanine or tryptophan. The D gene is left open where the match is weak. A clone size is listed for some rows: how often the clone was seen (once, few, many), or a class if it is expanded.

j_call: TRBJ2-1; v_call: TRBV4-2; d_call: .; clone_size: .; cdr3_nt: TGTGCCAGCAGCCAGACGGGATTAGTATCTGAGCAGTTCTTC; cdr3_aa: CASSQTGLVSEQFF
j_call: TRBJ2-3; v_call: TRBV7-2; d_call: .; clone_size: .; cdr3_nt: TGTGCCAGCAGCTTGAGCCCGGACAGCACAGAGACGCAGTATTTT; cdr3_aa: CASSLSPDSTETQYF
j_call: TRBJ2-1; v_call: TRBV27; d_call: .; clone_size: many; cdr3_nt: TGTGCCAGCAGTTTTTCCACACCGGGGACTCTCACCTACAATGAGCAGTTCTTC; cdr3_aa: CASSFSTPGTLTYNEQFF
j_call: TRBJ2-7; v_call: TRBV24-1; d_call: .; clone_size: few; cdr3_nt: TGTGCCACCAGTGACAGCGCCTACGAGCAGTACTTC; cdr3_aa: CATSDSAYEQYF
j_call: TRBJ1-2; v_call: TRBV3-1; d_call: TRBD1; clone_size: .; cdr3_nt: TGTGCCAGCAGCCAAGATCAGGGGGGGGCGGTCTATAGCTACACCTTC; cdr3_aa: CASSQDQGGAVYSYTF
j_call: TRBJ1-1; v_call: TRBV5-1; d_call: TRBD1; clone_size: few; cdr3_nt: TGCGCCAGCAGCCCAGGGGGTTATACTGAAGCTTTCTTT; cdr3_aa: CASSPGGYTEAFF
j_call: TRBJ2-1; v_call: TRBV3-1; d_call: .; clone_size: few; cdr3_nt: TGTGCCAGCCACGGGGTAGAGAATGGTGAGCAGTTCTTC; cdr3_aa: CASHGVENGEQFF
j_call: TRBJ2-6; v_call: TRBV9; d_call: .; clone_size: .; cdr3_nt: TGTGCCAGCAGCGTAAATGGGGGTCCTGGGGCCAACGTCCTGACTTTC; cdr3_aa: CASSVNGGPGANVLTF
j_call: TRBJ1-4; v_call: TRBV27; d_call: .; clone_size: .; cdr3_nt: TGTGCCAGCAGTGCTTTGGTGGGTAATGAAAAACTGTTTTTT; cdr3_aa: CASSALVGNEKLFF
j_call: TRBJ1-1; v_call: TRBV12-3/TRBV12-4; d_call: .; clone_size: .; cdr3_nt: TGTGCCAGCAGTACCCGGGCCTTCCAGGCAGGTGAAGCTTTCTTT; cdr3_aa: CASSTRAFQAGEAFF
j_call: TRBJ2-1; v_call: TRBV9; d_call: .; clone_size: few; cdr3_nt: TGTGCCAGCAGCGCTTCCCCCATCAGCTTCCATGAGCAGTTCTTC; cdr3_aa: CASSASPISFHEQFF
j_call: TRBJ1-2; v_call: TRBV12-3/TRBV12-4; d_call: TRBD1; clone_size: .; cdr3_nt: TGTGCCAGCAGTCCCCAAGGGGACAGACATGGCTACACCTTC; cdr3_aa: CASSPQGDRHGYTF
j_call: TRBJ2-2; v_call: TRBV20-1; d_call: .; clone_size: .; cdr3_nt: TGCAGTGCTTATGGGGAGCTGTTTTTT; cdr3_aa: CSAYGELFF
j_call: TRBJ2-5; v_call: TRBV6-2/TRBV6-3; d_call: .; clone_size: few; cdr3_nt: TGTGCCACCCAAGGCGGGGTACCACAAGAGACCCAGTACTTC; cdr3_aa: CATQGGVPQETQYF
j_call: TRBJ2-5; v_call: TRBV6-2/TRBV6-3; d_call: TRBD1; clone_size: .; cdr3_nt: TGTGCCAGCAGTTCCCCGTGGCAGGGGGTAGAGACCCAGTACTTC; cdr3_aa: CASSSPWQGVETQYF
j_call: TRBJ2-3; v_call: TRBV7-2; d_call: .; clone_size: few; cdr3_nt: TGTGCCAGCACCTCTGGACAGCCACCAGATACGCAGTATTTT; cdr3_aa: CASTSGQPPDTQYF
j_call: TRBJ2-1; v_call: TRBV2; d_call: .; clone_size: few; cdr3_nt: TGTGCCAGCAGTGAAAACTTAAGCTCCTACAATGAGCAGTTCTTC; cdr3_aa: CASSENLSSYNEQFF
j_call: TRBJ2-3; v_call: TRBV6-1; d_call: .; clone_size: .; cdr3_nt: TGTGCCAGCAGTGAAGCGATAGCCGACAATCAGTTTACGCAGTATTTT; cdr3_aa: CASSEAIADNQFTQYF